The source of this T cell receptor (beta chain) is a study of T cell responses to AZD1222 COVID-19 vaccine (dated by TCRdb to about 2021). For the wider study: TCR sequencing was performed for some 250 trial participants, of whom about 200 were given two doses of AZD1222 and around 25 were given two doses of MenACWY control vaccine. Trial participants were enrolled by age into subgroups of 18-55, 56-69 and 70-plus years, and around 150, 29 and 61 TCR-sequenced participants, respectively, were included in these subgroups. Findings and caveats that apply to the study as a whole: Most participants were white British and females outnumbered males, and the authors suggested that clonal diversity may have been underestimated. Reportedly, close to half of the unique spike-specific TCRs recognized epitopes lying outside the regions that are mutated in the B.1.351 and B.1.1.7 variants. After two AZD1222 doses, both the breadth and the depth of spike-specific TCRs were significantly higher than at day 0 and than in MenACWY recipients. Conclusions about previously exposed vaccinees are limited because only five or six AZD1222 recipients were SARS-CoV-2 seropositive at baseline. Because no day 14 peak-response samples were available, repertoires were characterized only after the peak T cell response. In the small 56-69-year group, the increase in depth fell short of significance, most likely because of low power. Vaccine-associated CD4 TCRs spanned the whole spike protein, with dominant responses in regions 160-218 and 743-854.

CDR1 and CDR2 are drawn from the germline V gene: SNHLY, FYNNEI. V and J are truncated by 3 bases and 1 base respectively, leaving an intervening sequence of 10 bases. The CDR3 sequence holds 16 residues, the cysteine and phenylalanine included. Only the CDR3 region is kept as DNA, spanning 48 bases read in frame from base 1. The CDR3 regions of human TCRbeta chains were subjected to immunosequencing. Regarding the original processing steps: Repertoire TCRs were matched against a reference library of SARS-CoV-2-specific TCRs generated with the MIRA antigen-specificity platform. Breadth meant the fraction of unique TCRs that were SARS-CoV-2-associated, whereas depth meant the fraction of total T cells that were SARS-CoV-2-associated. Each spike-specific TCR was assigned to its reactive spike region and to a CD4 or CD8 class using the MIRA data. Log10-transformed breadth and depth values were compared by one-way ANOVA with Sidak's multiple comparisons tests. Imported from immuneACCESS, the table was reduced by TCRdb to in-frame sequences with V and J called. These copies leave out some clones; in studies compared against another copy, an unresolved V gene accounts for under half, and the cause of the remainder is not known. V, J and clone size are those of that table, while D and trimming were read from the DNA. This sample is represented by 150,000 or so clones; about 90% of them were singletons. The ten largest make up 1% to 1.5% of the sample.

The time point label corresponds to: about 28 days (+/-7) after the second vaccine dose. AZD1222 recipients with second doses at about 4 weeks or about 12 weeks were pooled, because spike-specific TCR depth and breadth did not differ between schedules. The vaccinee samples were drawn from two UK trials, COV001 and COV002, one of which was a single-blind randomized controlled phase 2/3 trial testing AZD1222 (ChAdOx1 nCoV-19) in healthy adults. For TCRbeta chain sequencing, PBMC samples were collected from trial participants at day 0 and at day 28 after the second dose. On this clone itself: There is no known antigen for this receptor. There are no base qualities to consult, and no much larger clone falls within one base.

This sequence uses TRBV2 and TRBJ2-6, with the D gene not confidently named. This TCR was sampled from an adult who received the AZD1222 COVID-19 vaccine. Specimen: peripheral blood, collected 28 days after the second AZD1222 dose. Here the CDR3 is given as CASSEAAASGANVLTF. The sequenced DNA is TGTGCCAGCAGTGAGGCGGCGGCTTCTGGGGCCAACGTCCTGACTTTC.